The rows below give T cell receptor beta chains drawn from one sample of a study of long-term antiretroviral therapy in people with HIV. The protocol was immunoSEQ multiplex PCR, while the TCRdb copy is restricted to in-frame clones and leaves out a portion. Of about 28,000 clones listed, 85% to 95% are singletons. The specimen comprised unsorted PBMCs, sampled 5.3 years after starting antiretroviral therapy. The receptor set was obtained from a man aged 50 to 60 with HIV. The CDR3 runs from the conserved cysteine through the conserved F or W. The order of the fields is D gene, clone size, V gene, CDR3 length, J gene, CDR3 DNA, CDR3 protein. The D gene is left open where the match is weak. Clone size is given for some rows only: seen once, a few or many times, or a class if the clone is expanded.

d_call: TRBD1; clone_size: .; v_call: TRBV28; cdr3_length: 16; j_call: TRBJ2-6; cdr3_nt: TGTGCCAGCAGTTTGGTGGGGGCTTTACAGGGGCACCCCCTGACTTTC; cdr3_aa: CASSLVGALQGHPLTF
d_call: .; clone_size: .; v_call: TRBV5-6; cdr3_length: 15; j_call: TRBJ2-7; cdr3_nt: TGTGCCAGCAGCCCAGCCGGAACAGGGTCGAACGAGCAGTACTTC; cdr3_aa: CASSPAGTGSNEQYF
d_call: .; clone_size: .; v_call: TRBV18; cdr3_length: 16; j_call: TRBJ1-2; cdr3_nt: TGTGCCAGCTCACCAGTCGGGGCACGAAGTTTCTATGGCTACACCTTC; cdr3_aa: CASSPVGARSFYGYTF
d_call: .; clone_size: .; v_call: TRBV6-1; cdr3_length: 12; j_call: TRBJ2-7; cdr3_nt: TGTGCCAGCAGGGCCTCCTCCTACGAGCAGTACTTC; cdr3_aa: CASRASSYEQYF
d_call: .; clone_size: .; v_call: TRBV7-8; cdr3_length: 15; j_call: TRBJ2-1; cdr3_nt: TGTGCCAGCAGCTTCCGGGGCAGTGGAGGCGATGAGCAGTTCTTC; cdr3_aa: CASSFRGSGGDEQFF
d_call: .; clone_size: .; v_call: TRBV19; cdr3_length: 15; j_call: TRBJ2-3; cdr3_nt: TGTGCCAGTAGTCAGGGGCCTAGCAGCACAGATACGCAGTATTTT; cdr3_aa: CASSQGPSSTDTQYF
d_call: .; clone_size: .; v_call: TRBV6-6; cdr3_length: 15; j_call: TRBJ1-6; cdr3_nt: TGTGCCAGCAGTTACTACGGACGGGCGGATTCACCCCTCCACTTT; cdr3_aa: CASSYYGRADSPLHF
d_call: .; clone_size: once; v_call: TRBV28; cdr3_length: 14; j_call: TRBJ1-6; cdr3_nt: TGTGCCAGCAGTTACCCCTCGGGGAATTCACCCCTCCACTTT; cdr3_aa: CASSYPSGNSPLHF
d_call: .; clone_size: .; v_call: TRBV5-1; cdr3_length: 15; j_call: TRBJ2-2; cdr3_nt: TGCGCCAGCAGCTTGGCCAATAGTGGGCACGGGGAGCTGTTTTTT; cdr3_aa: CASSLANSGHGELFF
d_call: TRBD1; clone_size: .; v_call: TRBV27; cdr3_length: 14; j_call: TRBJ1-2; cdr3_nt: TGTGCCAGCAGGGCTGGGACAGACTTATATGGCTACACCTTC; cdr3_aa: CASRAGTDLYGYTF
d_call: TRBD2; clone_size: .; v_call: TRBV5-1; cdr3_length: 12; j_call: TRBJ2-7; cdr3_nt: TGCGCCAGCAGTGTGGGGAGGGGCGAGCAGTACTTC; cdr3_aa: CASSVGRGEQYF
d_call: .; clone_size: .; v_call: TRBV6-5; cdr3_length: 11; j_call: TRBJ2-3; cdr3_nt: TGTGCCAGCAGGATTTCAGATACGCAGTATTTT; cdr3_aa: CASRISDTQYF
d_call: TRBD1; clone_size: .; v_call: TRBV28; cdr3_length: 17; j_call: TRBJ2-7; cdr3_nt: TGTGCCAGCAGTTTTTCCGGACAGGGCACATTAACCTACGAGCAGTACTTC; cdr3_aa: CASSFSGQGTLTYEQYF